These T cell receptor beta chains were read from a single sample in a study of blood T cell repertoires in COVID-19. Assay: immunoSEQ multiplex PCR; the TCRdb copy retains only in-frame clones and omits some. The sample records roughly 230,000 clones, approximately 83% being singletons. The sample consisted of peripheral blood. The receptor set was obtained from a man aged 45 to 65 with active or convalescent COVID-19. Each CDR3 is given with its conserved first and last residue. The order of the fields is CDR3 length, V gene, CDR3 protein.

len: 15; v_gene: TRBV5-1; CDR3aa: CASSLEGYKGEKLFF
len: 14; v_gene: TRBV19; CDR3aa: CASSRGPNTGELFF
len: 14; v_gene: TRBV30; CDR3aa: CAWSTGTGAYEQYF
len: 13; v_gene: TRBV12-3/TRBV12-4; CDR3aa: CASREAVRKTQYF
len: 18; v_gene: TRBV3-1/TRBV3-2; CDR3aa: CASSLTGTGGDANYGYTF
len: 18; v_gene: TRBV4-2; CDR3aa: CASSQFAPTSGVYNEQFF
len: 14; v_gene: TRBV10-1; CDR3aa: CASIITGGEYGYTF
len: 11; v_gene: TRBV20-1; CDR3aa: CSAEWGEGAFF
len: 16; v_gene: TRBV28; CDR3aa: CASSVTSGSSYNEQFF
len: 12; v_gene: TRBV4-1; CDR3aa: CASSQEDSRLFF
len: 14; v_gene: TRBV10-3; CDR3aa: CAISESRDTGELFF
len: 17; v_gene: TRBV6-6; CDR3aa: CASRRISTGGLPGEQFF
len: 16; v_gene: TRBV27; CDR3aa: CASRPTSGGIQETQYF
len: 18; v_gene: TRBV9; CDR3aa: CASSPKGGRVTPNNEQFF
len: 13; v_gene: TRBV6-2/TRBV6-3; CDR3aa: CASSLQGHYGYTF
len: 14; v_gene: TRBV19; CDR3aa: CASSDRGRPLGYTF
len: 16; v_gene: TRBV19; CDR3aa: CASNPSRASVYYGYTF
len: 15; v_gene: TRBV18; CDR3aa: CASSPEGHPNEKLFF
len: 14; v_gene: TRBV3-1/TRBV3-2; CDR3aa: CASSQDRGGNTIYF
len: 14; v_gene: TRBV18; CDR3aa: CASSPEGSNYGYTF
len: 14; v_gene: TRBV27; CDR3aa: CASSFLQGSYGYTF
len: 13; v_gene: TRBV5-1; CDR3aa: CASSPSGGYEQYF
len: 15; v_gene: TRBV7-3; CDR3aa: CASSPGDSSQETQYF
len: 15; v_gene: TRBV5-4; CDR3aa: CASSLGGATNEKLFF
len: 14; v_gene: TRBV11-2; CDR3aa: CASSSRGWNTEAFF
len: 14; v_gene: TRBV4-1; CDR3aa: CASSQGPLNEKLFF
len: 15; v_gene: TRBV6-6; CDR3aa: CASSYSDSREGKLFF
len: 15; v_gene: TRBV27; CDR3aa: CASSISRDRDTEAFF
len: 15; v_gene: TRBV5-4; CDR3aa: CASRAGRSPNYGYTF
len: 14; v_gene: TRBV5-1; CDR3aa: CASSLISGPYEQYF
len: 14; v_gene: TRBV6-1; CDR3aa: CASSESGTGHEQYF
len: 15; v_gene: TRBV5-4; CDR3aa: CASSGSTGGPTEAFF
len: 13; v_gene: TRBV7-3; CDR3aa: CASSFGLGETQYF
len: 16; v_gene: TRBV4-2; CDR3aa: CASSPGTGQEGNTIYF
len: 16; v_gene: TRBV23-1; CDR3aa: CASSNMVGHNNSPLHF
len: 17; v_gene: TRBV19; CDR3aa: CASSPRGLGGSYNEQFF
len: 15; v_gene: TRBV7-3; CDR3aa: CASSLNAGGNTEAFF
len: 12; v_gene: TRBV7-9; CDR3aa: CASSLGPTEAFF
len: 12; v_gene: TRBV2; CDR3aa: CASKRLGQPQHF
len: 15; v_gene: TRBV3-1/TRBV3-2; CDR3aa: CASSPGGSLNQPQHF
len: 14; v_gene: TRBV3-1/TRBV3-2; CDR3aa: CASTLGTANTEAFF
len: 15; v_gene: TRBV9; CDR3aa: CASSVVADSNYGYTF
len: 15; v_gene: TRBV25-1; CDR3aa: CASSAPGNWNEKLFF
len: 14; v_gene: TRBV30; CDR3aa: CAWSTTGAEYGYTF
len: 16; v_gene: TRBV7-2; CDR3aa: CASSFIGRGVGDEQYF
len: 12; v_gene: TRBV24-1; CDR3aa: CATSDPRGTQYF
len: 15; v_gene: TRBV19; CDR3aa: CASSTLQGEGSPLHF
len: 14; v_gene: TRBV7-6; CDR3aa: CASTTGGSVNEQFF
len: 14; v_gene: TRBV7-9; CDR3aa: CASSLGGGTYEQYF
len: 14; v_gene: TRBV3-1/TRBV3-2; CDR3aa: CASSTGREYSPLHF
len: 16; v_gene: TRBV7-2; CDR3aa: CASSYRTGRLNQPQHF